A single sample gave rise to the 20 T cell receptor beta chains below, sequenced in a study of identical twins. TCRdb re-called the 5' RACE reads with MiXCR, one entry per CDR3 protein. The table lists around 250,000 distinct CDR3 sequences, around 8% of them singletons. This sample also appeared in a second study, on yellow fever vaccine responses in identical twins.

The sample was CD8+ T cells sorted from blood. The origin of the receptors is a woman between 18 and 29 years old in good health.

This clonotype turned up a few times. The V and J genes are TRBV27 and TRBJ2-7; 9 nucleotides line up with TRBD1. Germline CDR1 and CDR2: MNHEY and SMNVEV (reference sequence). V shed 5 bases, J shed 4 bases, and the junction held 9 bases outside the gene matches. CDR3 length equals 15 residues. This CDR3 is CASSGTTGGPYEQYF. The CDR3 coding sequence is TGTGCCAGCAGTGGAACGACAGGGGGGCCTTACGAGCAGTACTTC.

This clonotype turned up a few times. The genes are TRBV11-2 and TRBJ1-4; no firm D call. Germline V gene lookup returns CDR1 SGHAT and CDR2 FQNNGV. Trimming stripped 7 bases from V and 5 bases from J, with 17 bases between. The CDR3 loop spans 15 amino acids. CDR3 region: CASTLPGSPNEKLFF. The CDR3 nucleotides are TGTGCCAGCACCCTGCCCGGGAGTCCCAATGAAAAACTGTTTTTT.

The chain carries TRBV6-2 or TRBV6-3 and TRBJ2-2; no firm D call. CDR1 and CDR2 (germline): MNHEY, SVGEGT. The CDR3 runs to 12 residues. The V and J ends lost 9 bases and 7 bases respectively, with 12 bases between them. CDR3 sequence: CASLEFGGELFF. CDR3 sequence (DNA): TGTGCCAGTCTCGAGTTTGGCGGGGAGCTGTTTTTT.

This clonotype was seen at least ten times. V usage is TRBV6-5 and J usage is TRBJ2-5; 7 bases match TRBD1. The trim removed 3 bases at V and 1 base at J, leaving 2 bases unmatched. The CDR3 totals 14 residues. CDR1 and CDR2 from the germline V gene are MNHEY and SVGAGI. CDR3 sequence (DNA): TGTGCCAGCAGTTATTGGGACAGCCAAGAGACCCAGTACTTC. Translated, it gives CASSYWDSQETQYF.

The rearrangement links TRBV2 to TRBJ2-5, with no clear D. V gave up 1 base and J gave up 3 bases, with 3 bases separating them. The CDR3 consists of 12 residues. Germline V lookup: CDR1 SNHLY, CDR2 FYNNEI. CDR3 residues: CASSEVEETQYF. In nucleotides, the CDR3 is TGTGCCAGCAGTGAAGTGGAAGAGACCCAGTACTTC.

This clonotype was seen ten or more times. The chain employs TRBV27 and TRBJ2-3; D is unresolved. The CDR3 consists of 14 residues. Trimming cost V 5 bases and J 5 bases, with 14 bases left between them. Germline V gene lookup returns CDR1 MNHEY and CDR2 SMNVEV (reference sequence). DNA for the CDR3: TGTGCCAGCAGTCCCGACATCGGTGGAGATACGCAGTATTTT. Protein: CASSPDIGGDTQYF.

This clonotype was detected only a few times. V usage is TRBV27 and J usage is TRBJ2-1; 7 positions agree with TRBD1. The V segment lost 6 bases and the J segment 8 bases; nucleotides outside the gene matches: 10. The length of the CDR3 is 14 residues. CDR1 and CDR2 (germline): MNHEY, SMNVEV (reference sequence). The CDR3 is CASSDRESVDEQFF. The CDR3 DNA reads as TGTGCCAGCAGCGACAGGGAGTCGGTCGATGAGCAGTTCTTC.

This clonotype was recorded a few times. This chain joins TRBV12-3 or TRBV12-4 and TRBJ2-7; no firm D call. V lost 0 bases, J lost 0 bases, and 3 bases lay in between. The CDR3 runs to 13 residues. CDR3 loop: CASSLAYSYEQYF. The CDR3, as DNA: TGTGCCAGCAGTTTAGCGTACTCCTACGAGCAGTACTTC.

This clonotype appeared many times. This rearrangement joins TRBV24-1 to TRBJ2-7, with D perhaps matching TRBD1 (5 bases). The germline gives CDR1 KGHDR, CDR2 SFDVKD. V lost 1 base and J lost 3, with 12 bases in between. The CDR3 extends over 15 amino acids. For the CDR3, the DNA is TGTGCCACCAGTGATTTTGAACAGGTTCACTACGAGCAGTACTTC. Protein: CATSDFEQVHYEQYF.

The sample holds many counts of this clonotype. CDR3 DNA: TGTGCCAGCACCGCCGGCGGAGGGAACACTGAAGCTTTCTTT. This translates into CASTAGGGNTEAFF. J is TRBJ1-1 and V is TRBV9; D is unclear. The CDR3 length is 14 residues. Per the germline V gene, CDR1 is SGDLS and CDR2 is YYNGEE. The V gene lost 6 bases and the J gene lost 1 base, with 13 bases spanning the gap. Together with reference TRBV9 and TRBJ1-1, the CDR3 gives the full variable domain: DSGVTQTPKHLITATGQRVTLRCSPRSGDLSVYWYQQSLDQGLQFLIQYYNGEERAKGNILERFSAQQFPDLHSELNLSSLELGDSALYFCASTAGGGNTEAFFGQGTRLTVV.

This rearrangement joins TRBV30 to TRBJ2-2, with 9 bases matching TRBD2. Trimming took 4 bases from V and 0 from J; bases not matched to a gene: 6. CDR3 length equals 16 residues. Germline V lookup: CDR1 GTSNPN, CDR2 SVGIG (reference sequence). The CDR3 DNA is TGTGCCTGGACTAGCGGGGAGAGCCCGAACACCGGGGAGCTGTTTTTT. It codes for CAWTSGESPNTGELFF.

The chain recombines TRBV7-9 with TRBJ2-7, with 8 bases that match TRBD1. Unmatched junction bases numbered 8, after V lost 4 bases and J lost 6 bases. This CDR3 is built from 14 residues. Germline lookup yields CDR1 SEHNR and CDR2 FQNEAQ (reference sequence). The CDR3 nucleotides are TGTGCCAGCAGCTCGACAGGGGAAAGGAGCGAGCAGTACTTC. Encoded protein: CASSSTGERSEQYF.

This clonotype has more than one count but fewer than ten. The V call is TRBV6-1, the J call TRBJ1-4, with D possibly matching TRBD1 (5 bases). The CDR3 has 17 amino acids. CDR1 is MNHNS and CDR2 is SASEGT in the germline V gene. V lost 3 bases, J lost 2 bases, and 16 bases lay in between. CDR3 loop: CASSDLLGEATNEKLFF. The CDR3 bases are TGTGCCAGCAGTGACCTCTTGGGGGAGGCTACTAATGAAAAACTGTTTTTT.

The CDR3: CASTPPGVPNQPQHF. DNA for the CDR3: TGTGCCAGCACCCCACCTGGGGTACCCAATCAGCCCCAGCATTTT. The chain uses TRBV12-3 or TRBV12-4 and TRBJ1-5; D unresolved. V was trimmed by 7 bases and J by 3 bases, leaving 16 bases between them. The CDR3 runs to 15 residues.

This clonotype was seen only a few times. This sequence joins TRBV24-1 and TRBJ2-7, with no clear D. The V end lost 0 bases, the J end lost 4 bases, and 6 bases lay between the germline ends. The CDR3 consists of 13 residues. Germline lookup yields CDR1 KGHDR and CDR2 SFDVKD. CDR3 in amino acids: CATSDLVGYEQYF. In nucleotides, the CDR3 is TGTGCCACCAGTGATTTGGTAGGTTACGAGCAGTACTTC.

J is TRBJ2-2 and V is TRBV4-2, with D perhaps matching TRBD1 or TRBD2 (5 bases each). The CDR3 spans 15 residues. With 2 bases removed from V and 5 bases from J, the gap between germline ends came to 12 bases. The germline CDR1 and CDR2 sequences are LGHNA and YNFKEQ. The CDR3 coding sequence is TGTGCCAGCAGCCAACGCGGGTGGGGGACCGGGGAGCTGTTTTTT. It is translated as CASSQRGWGTGELFF.

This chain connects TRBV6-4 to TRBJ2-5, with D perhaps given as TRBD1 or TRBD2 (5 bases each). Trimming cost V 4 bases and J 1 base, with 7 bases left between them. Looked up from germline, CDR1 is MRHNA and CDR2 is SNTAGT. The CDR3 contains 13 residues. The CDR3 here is CASSGGAQETQYF. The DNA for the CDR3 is TGTGCCAGCAGTGGAGGGGCCCAAGAGACCCAGTACTTC.

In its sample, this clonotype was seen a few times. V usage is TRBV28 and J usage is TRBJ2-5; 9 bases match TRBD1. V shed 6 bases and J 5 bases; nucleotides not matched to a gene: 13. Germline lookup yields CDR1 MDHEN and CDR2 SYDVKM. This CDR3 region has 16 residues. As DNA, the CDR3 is TGTGCCAGCAGCCCCATCCTTGGACAGGGGTTGGAGACCCAGTACTTC. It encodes CASSPILGQGLETQYF.

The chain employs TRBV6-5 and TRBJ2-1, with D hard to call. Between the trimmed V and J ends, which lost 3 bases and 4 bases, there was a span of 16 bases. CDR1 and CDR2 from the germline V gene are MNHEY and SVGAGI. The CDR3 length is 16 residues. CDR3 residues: CASSYTRPAGYNEQFF. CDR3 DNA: TGTGCCAGCAGTTATACTCGTCCGGCTGGTTACAATGAGCAGTTCTTC.

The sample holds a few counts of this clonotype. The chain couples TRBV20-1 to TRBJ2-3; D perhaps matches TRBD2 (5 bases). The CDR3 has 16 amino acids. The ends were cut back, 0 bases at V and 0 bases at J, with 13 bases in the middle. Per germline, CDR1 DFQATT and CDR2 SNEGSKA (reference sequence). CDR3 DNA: TGCAGTGCTAGAGATCAGGAGGCCCCTAGCACAGATACGCAGTATTTT. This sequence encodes CSARDQEAPSTDTQYF.